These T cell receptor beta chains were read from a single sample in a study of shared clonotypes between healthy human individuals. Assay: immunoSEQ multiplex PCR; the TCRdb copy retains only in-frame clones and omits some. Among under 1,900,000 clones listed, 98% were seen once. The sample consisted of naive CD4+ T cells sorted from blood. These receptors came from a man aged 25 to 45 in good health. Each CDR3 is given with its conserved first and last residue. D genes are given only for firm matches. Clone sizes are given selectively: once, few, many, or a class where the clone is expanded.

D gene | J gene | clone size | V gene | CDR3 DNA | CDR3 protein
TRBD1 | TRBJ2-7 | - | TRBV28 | TGTGCCAGCAGAGGCCCACAGGGGATCTACGAGCAGTACTTC | CASRGPQGIYEQYF
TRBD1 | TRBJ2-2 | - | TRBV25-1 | TGTGCCAGCAGTGAACTCGGGACAGTCAACACCGGGGAGCTGTTTTTT | CASSELGTVNTGELFF
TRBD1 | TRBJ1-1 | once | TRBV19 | TGTGCCAGTAGTATTATGGTTGGACAGGGCACTGAAGCTTTCTTT | CASSIMVGQGTEAFF
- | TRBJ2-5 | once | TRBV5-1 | TGCGCCAGCAGCCTCAATGATCAAGAGACCCAGTACTTC | CASSLNDQETQYF
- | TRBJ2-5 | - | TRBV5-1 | TGCGCCAGCAGCTTGGAAGAGGCTGGAGAGACCCAGTACTTC | CASSLEEAGETQYF
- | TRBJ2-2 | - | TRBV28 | TGTGCCAGCAGTTTCATAGGATCCAACACCGGGGAGCTGTTTTTT | CASSFIGSNTGELFF
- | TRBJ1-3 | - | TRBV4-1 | TGCGCCAGCACTCAAAGGGTCTTACATGGAAACACCATATATTTT | CASTQRVLHGNTIYF
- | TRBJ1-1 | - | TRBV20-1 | TGCAGTGCTAGAGCGAAGCCTGAAGCTTTCTTT | CSARAKPEAFF
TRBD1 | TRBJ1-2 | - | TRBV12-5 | TGTGCTAGTGGTAGAACAGGGGGTCTCGATGGCTACACCTTC | CASGRTGGLDGYTF
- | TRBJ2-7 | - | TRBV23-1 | TGCGCCAGCAGTCTTCGACGGGTCCCATCCTACGAGCAGTACTTC | CASSLRRVPSYEQYF
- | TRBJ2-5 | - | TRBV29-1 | TGCAGCGGGCTGGGACTCCAAGAGACCCAGTACTTC | CSGLGLQETQYF
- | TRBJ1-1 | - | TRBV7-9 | TGTGCCAGCAGCCCCATCCCGGGCGCTTTCTTT | CASSPIPGAFF
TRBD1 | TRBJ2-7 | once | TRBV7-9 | TGTGCCAGCAGACGTACAGGGGACTCCTACGAGCAGTACTTC | CASRRTGDSYEQYF
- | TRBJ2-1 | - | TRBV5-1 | TGCGCCAGCAGCTCTGGGAGCCCCGGCACCAATGAGCAGTTCTTC | CASSSGSPGTNEQFF
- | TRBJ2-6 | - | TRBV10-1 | TGCGCCAGTTCGCCGACAGGGGCCAACGTCCTGACTTTC | CASSPTGANVLTF
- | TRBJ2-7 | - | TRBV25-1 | TGTGCCAGCAGTGAATATGGGGTCGCCACGGGCGAGCAGTACTTC | CASSEYGVATGEQYF
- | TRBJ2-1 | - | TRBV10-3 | TGTGCCATCAGTGAGTCGGGACTGCACTACAATGAGCAGTTCTTC | CAISESGLHYNEQFF
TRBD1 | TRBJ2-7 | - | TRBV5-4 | TGTGCCAGCAGCCAAGGACAGGTCGAAACCTACGAGCAGTACTTC | CASSQGQVETYEQYF
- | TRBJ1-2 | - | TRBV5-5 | TGTGCCAGCAGCTTGGGGACCTACTATGGCTACACCTTC | CASSLGTYYGYTF
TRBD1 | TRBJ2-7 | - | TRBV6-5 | TGTGCCAGCAGTCAGAGTGCCGGGACAGCTTACGAGCAGTACTTC | CASSQSAGTAYEQYF
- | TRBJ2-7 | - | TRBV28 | TGTGCCAGCTCCGCGTTTGGAGGGAGCTCCTACGAGCAGTACTTC | CASSAFGGSSYEQYF
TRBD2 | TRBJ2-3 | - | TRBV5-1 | TGCGCCAGCAGCTTCCGCGGGACTAGCGGCAGCACAGATACGCAGTATTTT | CASSFRGTSGSTDTQYF
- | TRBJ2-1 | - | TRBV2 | TGTGCCAGCTCGAGGGTAAGCGGTTACAATGAGCAGTTCTTC | CASSRVSGYNEQFF
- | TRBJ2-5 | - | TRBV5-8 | TGTGCCAGCAGCTCGATGCGGGCCCAAGAGACCCAGTACTTC | CASSSMRAQETQYF
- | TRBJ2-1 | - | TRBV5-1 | TGCGCCAGCAGCTTGCAGGAGGTAATACGCAATGAGCAGTTCTTC | CASSLQEVIRNEQFF
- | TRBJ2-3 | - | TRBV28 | TGTGCCAGCAGTTTTGGGGGATCCACAGATACGCAGTATTTT | CASSFGGSTDTQYF
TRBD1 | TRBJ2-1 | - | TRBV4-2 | TGTGCCAGCAGCCAAGTCCAACGGACAGGGAGCTTTGGTGAGCAGTTCTTC | CASSQVQRTGSFGEQFF
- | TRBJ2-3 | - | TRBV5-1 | TGCGCCAGCAGCTTACAGGGAAGCGGCACAGATACGCAGTATTTT | CASSLQGSGTDTQYF
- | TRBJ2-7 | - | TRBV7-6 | TGTGCCAGCAGCCTCAGCGAGGCCTACGAGCAGTACTTC | CASSLSEAYEQYF
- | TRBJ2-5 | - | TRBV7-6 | TGTGCCAGCAGCTTACCGTACCAAGAGACCCAGTACTTC | CASSLPYQETQYF
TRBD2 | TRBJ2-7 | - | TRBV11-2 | TGTGCCAGCAGCACTAGCGGGTACGAGCAGTACTTC | CASSTSGYEQYF
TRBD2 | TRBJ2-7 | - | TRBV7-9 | TGTGCCAGCAGCCTATGGGATAGCGGGACCTACGAGCAGTACTTC | CASSLWDSGTYEQYF
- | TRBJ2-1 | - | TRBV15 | TGTGCCACCAGCAGCTATACCGGTGAGCAGTTCTTC | CATSSYTGEQFF
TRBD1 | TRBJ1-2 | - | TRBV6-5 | TGTGCCAGCAGTTCTACAGGGGGCGCAAACTATGGCTACACCTTC | CASSSTGGANYGYTF
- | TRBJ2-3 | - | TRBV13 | TGTGCCAGCAAAGTAAGGGGGTCCACAGATACGCAGTATTTT | CASKVRGSTDTQYF
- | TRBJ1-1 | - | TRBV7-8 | TGTGCCAGCAGCTTAGTTGGGATGAACACTGAAGCTTTCTTT | CASSLVGMNTEAFF
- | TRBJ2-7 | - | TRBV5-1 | TGCGCCAGCAGTGGAAGGGGTTACGAGCAGTACTTC | CASSGRGYEQYF
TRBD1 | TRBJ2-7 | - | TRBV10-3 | TGTGCCATCAGGGCTGGACAGGGGGACGACGAGCAGTACTTC | CAIRAGQGDDEQYF
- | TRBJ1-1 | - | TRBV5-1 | TGCGCCAGCAGGGCTTCTTCGATGAACACTGAAGCTTTCTTT | CASRASSMNTEAFF
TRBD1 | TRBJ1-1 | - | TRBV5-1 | TGCGCCAGCAGCTTGGCCGCAGGACAGGGGAACACTGAAGCTTTCTTT | CASSLAAGQGNTEAFF
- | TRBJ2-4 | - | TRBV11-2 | TGTGCCAGCAGCTTCCCCTCGACAACCCCCCGATACTTC | CASSFPSTTPRYF
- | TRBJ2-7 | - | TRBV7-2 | TGTGCCAGCAGATCGGGACCCCTGAGGGAGCAGTACTTC | CASRSGPLREQYF
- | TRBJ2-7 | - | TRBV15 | TGTGCCACCAGCAGAGATCGCAGGGGTACTGGCGAGCAGTACTTC | CATSRDRRGTGEQYF
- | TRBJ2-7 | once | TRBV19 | TGTGCCAGTAGTATTATCGGGCAGGGCTACGAGCAGTACTTC | CASSIIGQGYEQYF
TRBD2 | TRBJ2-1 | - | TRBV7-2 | TGTGCCAGCTGCCCGGGACTAGCGGATTTAAGCTCCTACAATGAGCAGTTCTTC | CASCPGLADLSSYNEQFF
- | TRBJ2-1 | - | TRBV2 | TGTGCCAGCATGAGCGGAATCTACAATGAGCAGTTCTTC | CASMSGIYNEQFF
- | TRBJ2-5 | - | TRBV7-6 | TGTGCCAGCAGCTTAGCGAGTGGCACCCAAGAGACCCAGTACTTC | CASSLASGTQETQYF
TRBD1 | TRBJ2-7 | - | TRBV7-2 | TGTGCCAGCAGCTCATGGGGACAGGCCAGATCCTACGAGCAGTACTTC | CASSSWGQARSYEQYF
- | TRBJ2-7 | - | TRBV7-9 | TGTGCCAGCAGCCACCCGCGGCAGGGGTACGAGCAGTACTTC | CASSHPRQGYEQYF
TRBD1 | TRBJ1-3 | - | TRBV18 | TGTGCCAGCTCACCCGGGACAGCGTCTGGAAACACCATATATTTT | CASSPGTASGNTIYF
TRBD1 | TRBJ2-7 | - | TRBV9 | TGTGCCAGCAGCGCAACGGGGGACAGGGCGTCCGAGCAGTACTTC | CASSATGDRASEQYF
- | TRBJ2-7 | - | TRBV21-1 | TGTGCCAGCAGCAAAGGGGCCCCTTGCGAGCAGTACTTC | CASSKGAPCEQYF
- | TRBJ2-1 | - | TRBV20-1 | TGCAGTGCTACCAGGAATGAGCAGTTCTTC | CSATRNEQFF